Included here is one T cell receptor (beta chain) sequence, with context. With 1 base removed from V and 8 bases from J, the gap between germline ends came to 6 bases. In germline, CDR1 is SEHNR, CDR2 FQNEAQ (reference sequence). The CDR3 extends over 12 amino acids. The entry originates in a study of blood T cell repertoires in COVID-19. Per the original methods: Nucleated cell counts were estimated from reference gene primer amplification. Here immunoSEQ multiplex PCR was the method, and the copy in TCRdb shows in-frame clones only, minus some. That table gives V, J and clone size, and the DNA gave D and trimming. The sample has about 360,000 clones, approximately 86% seen once.

Sequenced: peripheral blood. The TCR comes from a woman in her sixties or seventies with COVID-19, enrolled during active disease. The rearrangement uses TRBV7-9 and TRBJ1-3; no firm D call. The CDR3 coding sequence is TGTGCCAGCAGCTTAGACTCTGACACCATATATTTT. Translated, it gives CASSLDSDTIYF. The full variable domain, rest sourced from reference TRBV7-9 and TRBJ1-3, is DTGVSQNPRHKITKRGQNVTFRCDPISEHNRLYWYRQTLGQGPEFLTYFQNEAQLEKSRLLSDRFSAERPKGSFSTLEIQRTEQGDSAMYLCASSLDSDTIYFGEGSWLTVV.